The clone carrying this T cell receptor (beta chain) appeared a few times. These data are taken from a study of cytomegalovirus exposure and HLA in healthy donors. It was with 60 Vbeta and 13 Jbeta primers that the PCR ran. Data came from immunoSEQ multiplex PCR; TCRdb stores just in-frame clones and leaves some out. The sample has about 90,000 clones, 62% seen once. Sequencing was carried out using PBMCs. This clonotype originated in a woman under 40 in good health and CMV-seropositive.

CDR3 bases: TGCGCCAGCAGTGAGTCAACAGGTGAAGCTTTCTTT. Translation gives CASSESTGEAFF. The chain recombines TRBV10-2 with TRBJ1-1, with TRBD1 as a possible D gene (5 bases). The CDR3 runs 12 residues. The V gene's germline CDR1 is WSHSY and CDR2 SAAADI. V lost 0 bases and J 7 bases, leaving 6 bases between the germline ends.